A selection of T cell receptor beta chains follows, all from one sample in a study of spatial heterogeneity in lung cancer. TCRdb redid the calling of the 5' RACE reads with MiXCR, one entry per CDR3 protein. The table lists about 20,000 distinct CDR3 sequences, around 2.8% of them singletons. This material consisted of lung tumor tissue, taken at surgery. These receptors all stem from a male donor with early-stage non-small cell lung cancer. The CDR3 runs from the conserved cysteine through the conserved F or W. D genes are given only for firm matches. Clone size appears in some rows only: once, few, many, or a class for an expanded clone.

J	size	V	D	DNA	CDR3
TRBJ2-2	many	TRBV4-3	-	TGCGCCAGCAGCCCAGAAACTAACACCGGGGAGCTGTTTTTT	CASSPETNTGELFF
TRBJ2-5	few	TRBV20-1	-	TGCAGTGCTAGAGATACGACAACAAGAGAGGAGACCCAGTACTTC	CSARDTTTREETQYF
TRBJ1-2	many	TRBV6-5	TRBD1	TGTGCCAGCAGAGGGGGACAGGGAGGCTATGGCTACACCTTC	CASRGGQGGYGYTF
TRBJ2-1	many	TRBV24-1	-	TGTGCCACCAGTGATGTGACCGAGAGCTCCTACAATGAGCAGTTCTTC	CATSDVTESSYNEQFF
TRBJ2-1	many	TRBV5-1	TRBD2	TGCGCCAGCAGCTTGACTAGCGGAAGCTCCTACAATGAGCAGTTCTTC	CASSLTSGSSYNEQFF
TRBJ1-4	many	TRBV5-1	-	TGCGCCAGCGGGGCATCCAATGAAAAACTGTTTTTT	CASGASNEKLFF
TRBJ1-3	many	TRBV9	TRBD1	TGTGCCAGCAGCGTGGGACAGACGCTAGGTTCTGGAAACACCATATATTTT	CASSVGQTLGSGNTIYF
TRBJ2-3	many	TRBV27	-	TGTGCCAGCGGTCGCACCAACACAGATACGCAGTATTTT	CASGRTNTDTQYF
TRBJ2-3	many	TRBV15	-	TGTGCCACCAGCAGAGATCCGCAGGAGTCTAGCACAGATACGCAGTATTTT	CATSRDPQESSTDTQYF
TRBJ1-1	many	TRBV5-1	-	TGCGCCAGCAGCTTGGACGTACTGGGCACTGAAGCTTTCTTT	CASSLDVLGTEAFF
TRBJ2-3	many	TRBV7-2	-	TGTGCCAGCAGCTCCTTAGGGGGGGCTCAGGGTATCACAGATACGCAGTATTTT	CASSSLGGAQGITDTQYF
TRBJ2-5	many	TRBV30	TRBD2	TGTGCCTGGAGGGGACTAGCGGGAGTAAGAAGGGAGACCCAGTACTTC	CAWRGLAGVRRETQYF
TRBJ2-3	many	TRBV20-1	-	TGCAGTGCTCCGTGGGAGTTGGGCACAGATACGCAGTATTTT	CSAPWELGTDTQYF
TRBJ2-2	few	TRBV6-5	TRBD2	TGTGCCAGCAGTCCAGCTAATAGCGGGAGATGGATCGGGGAGCTGTTTTTT	CASSPANSGRWIGELFF
TRBJ1-2	many	TRBV28	TRBD1	TGTGCCAGCAGTTCCGACAGGGAGGGCTATGGCTACACCTTC	CASSSDREGYGYTF
TRBJ2-5	many	TRBV6-5	TRBD2	TGTGCCAGCAGCCTGACTAGCGGGAGTGGTCAAGAGACCCAGTACTTC	CASSLTSGSGQETQYF
TRBJ1-6	many	TRBV20-1	TRBD1	TGCGCCACAGGGGACTATAATTCACCCCTCCACTTT	CATGDYNSPLHF
TRBJ2-1	many	TRBV4-3	-	TGCGCCAGCAGCCAAGATAGGAGCTCCTACAATGAGCAGTTCTTC	CASSQDRSSYNEQFF
TRBJ1-1	many	TRBV7-9	-	TGTGCCAGCAGCTTCAGCGGAGAAGCTTTCTTT	CASSFSGEAFF
TRBJ1-1	many	TRBV9	-	TGTGCCAGCAGCGTACAGGGGAACACTGAAGCTTTCTTT	CASSVQGNTEAFF
TRBJ1-4	many	TRBV7-9	TRBD1	TGTGCCAGCAGTCGCGGACAGGGGCAGAAAAAACTGTTTTTT	CASSRGQGQKKLFF
TRBJ2-1	many	TRBV24-1	-	TGTGCCACCAGTGATTTAGGCAGTTCAGCCTCCTACAATGAGCAGTTCTTC	CATSDLGSSASYNEQFF
TRBJ1-1	many	TRBV18	TRBD1	TGTGCCAGCTCACCACCGGGGACAGGGATGAACACTGAAGCTTTCTTT	CASSPPGTGMNTEAFF
TRBJ1-1	medium-sized	TRBV12-3/TRBV12-4	-	TGTGCCAGCAGTTTGCGGACTGAAGCTTTCTTT	CASSLRTEAFF
TRBJ1-5	many	TRBV5-5	-	TGTGCCAGCAGCGGATTGTTCCAGCCCCAGCATTTT	CASSGLFQPQHF
TRBJ2-7	many	TRBV21-1	-	TGTGCCAGCAGCAAAAGGAGCTGCAGGGCCTACGAGCAGTACTTC	CASSKRSCRAYEQYF
TRBJ1-4	many	TRBV5-6	-	TGTGCCAGCAGCTTGTCGATGTTCGAAAAACTGTTTTTT	CASSLSMFEKLFF
TRBJ2-1	many	TRBV20-1	-	TGCAGTGCTAGCCCCGGCAGGGCTCAATACAATGAGCAGTTCTTC	CSASPGRAQYNEQFF
TRBJ2-2	many	TRBV6-5	-	TGTGCCAGCAGGAGTACTTCGGTAGGGGAGCTGTTTTTT	CASRSTSVGELFF
TRBJ2-1	many	TRBV5-1	-	TGCGCCAGCAGCCTGACTAAAAATGAGCAGTTCTTC	CASSLTKNEQFF
TRBJ2-1	many	TRBV19	TRBD2	TGTGCCAGTAGTACGTCCCGGACTAGCGTAATTGAGCAGTTCTTC	CASSTSRTSVIEQFF
TRBJ2-3	many	TRBV5-4	-	TGTGCCAGCAGCCGTCATAGCGAGAGCACCACAGATACGCAGTATTTT	CASSRHSESTTDTQYF
TRBJ1-1	many	TRBV27	-	TGTGCCGTATCAAAATACGGGACCGGAAACACTGAAGCTTTCTTT	CAVSKYGTGNTEAFF
TRBJ2-2	many	TRBV30	TRBD2	TGTGCCTGGACCTCGCTAGCGGGAGACGTTAACACCGGGGAGCTGTTTTTT	CAWTSLAGDVNTGELFF
TRBJ2-3	many	TRBV24-1	TRBD1	TGTGCCACCAGTGATTCCCCGGACAGGATTTCCACAGATACGCAGTATTTT	CATSDSPDRISTDTQYF
TRBJ1-2	many	TRBV4-2	-	TGTGCCAGCAGCCGAGGAGATTACTACACCTTC	CASSRGDYYTF
TRBJ2-3	-	TRBV24-1	TRBD2	TGTGCCACCAGTGATAGTAAGACAGCGGGAGGGAACACAGATACGCAGTATTTT	CATSDSKTAGGNTDTQYF
TRBJ2-1	many	TRBV7-9	-	TGTGCCAGCAGCCTGAGGACTTCCGATGAGCAGTTCTTC	CASSLRTSDEQFF
TRBJ2-5	many	TRBV6-2/TRBV6-3	-	TGTGCCAGCACCCCACTGTCCGAACAAGAGACCCAGTACTTC	CASTPLSEQETQYF
TRBJ2-2	many	TRBV29-1	-	TGCAGCGTTAGTAAAACCGGGGAGCTGTTTTTT	CSVSKTGELFF
TRBJ2-6	many	TRBV27	-	TGTGCCAGCAGTTTGGGGCCTGGGGCCAACGTCCTGACTTTC	CASSLGPGANVLTF
TRBJ1-2	many	TRBV20-1	-	TGCAGTGCTCCTAGCCTTGGAGACTATGGCTACACCTTC	CSAPSLGDYGYTF
TRBJ2-3	-	TRBV30	-	TGTGCCTGGAGCGCCGGTGGAGCAGATACGCAGTATTTT	CAWSAGGADTQYF
TRBJ2-7	-	TRBV29-1	TRBD2	TGCAGCGTTGAAGATCTTCGGGAGGGCCTCTACGAGCAGTACTTC	CSVEDLREGLYEQYF
TRBJ2-5	medium-sized	TRBV12-3/TRBV12-4	TRBD1	TGTGCCAGCAGTTTCCAGGACAGGGGGCTTTTCGCAAAGACCCAGTACTTC	CASSFQDRGLFAKTQYF
TRBJ2-3	many	TRBV12-3/TRBV12-4	-	TGTGCCAGCAGTTACACAGATACGCAGTATTTT	CASSYTDTQYF
TRBJ2-1	medium-sized	TRBV5-1	TRBD1	TGCGCCAGCAGCCCAGCGGTCCGGGACAGGGCCGCTAATGAGCAGTTCTTC	CASSPAVRDRAANEQFF
TRBJ2-5	many	TRBV18	TRBD2	TGTGCCAGCTCACCACCGTCCATAGGGACTAGCGGGAGGGTCTCGGAGACCCAGTACTTC	CASSPPSIGTSGRVSETQYF
TRBJ2-5	many	TRBV9	-	TGTGCCAGCAGCGTAGATAGCGGCCGGGGAGAGACCCAGTACTTC	CASSVDSGRGETQYF
TRBJ2-7	many	TRBV9	TRBD1	TGTGCCAGCAGCGAGGGCCGACAGGGGACAAACTACGAGCAGTACTTC	CASSEGRQGTNYEQYF
TRBJ1-2	many	TRBV18	-	TGTGCCAGCTCAACAGCGCAGGCTAACTATGGCTACACCTTC	CASSTAQANYGYTF
TRBJ2-7	many	TRBV21-1	-	TGTGCCAGCAGCAAATACTTTTCCCGGGCAGGGATAAACGAGCAGTACTTC	CASSKYFSRAGINEQYF
TRBJ2-3	many	TRBV20-1	TRBD2	TGCGCGACTAGCGGGAACTCAGATACGCAGTATTTT	CATSGNSDTQYF
TRBJ2-1	few	TRBV6-6	TRBD2	TGTGCCAGCAGTTCGCCTTCAGGACTAGCGAATGAGCAGTTCTTC	CASSSPSGLANEQFF
TRBJ2-3	few	TRBV18	-	TGTGCCAGCTCACCCCTCGACCAAGATACGCAGTATTTT	CASSPLDQDTQYF